The clone carrying this TCR beta chain was detected only a few times. The record originates from a study of T-cell memory formation after mild COVID-19. 5'RACE with constant-segment primers yielded barcoded, UMI-tagged TCR alpha and TCR beta cDNA libraries. TCRdb ran MiXCR on the 5' RACE reads and lists one entry per CDR3 protein. The table records around 400,000 distinct CDR3 sequences, approximately 24% of them present only once. V was pared by 1 base and J by 9 bases, with 7 bases between. From germline, CDR1 is LGHDT and CDR2 YNNKEL (reference sequence). The CDR3 loop spans 13 amino acids. This TCR came from an adult woman who had mild COVID-19 (a few samples of this study predate the infection). Cell type and time point are not known. The genes are TRBV3-1 and TRBJ1-6, with D hard to call. The sample taken for sequencing was PBMCs or a T cell subset sorted from them (not recorded which). CDR3 nucleotides: TGTGCCAGCAGCCAAGGAGGAACTTCACCCCTCCACTTT. This gives the protein CASSQGGTSPLHF.